This note documents a single T cell receptor beta chain sequence. These data originate in a study of blood T cell repertoires in COVID-19. In the source study's methods: Amplification of reference gene primers was used by the study to estimate nucleated cell counts. Sequencing used immunoSEQ multiplex PCR; TCRdb keeps in-frame clones, though not all of them. That table is the source of V, J and clone size, and D and trimming were worked out from the DNA. This sample carries roughly 200,000 clones, around nine tenths of them seen once, and the ten largest clones take less than 7.5%. The CDR3 is 14 amino acids. From germline, CDR1 is MNHEY and CDR2 SVGAGI. V was clipped by 7 bases and J by 3 bases; unmatched bases: 8.

This chain links TRBV6-5 with TRBJ2-7; 8 bases align to TRBD1. The sequenced material came from peripheral blood. This TCR came from a middle-aged woman who had recovered from COVID-19. CDR3 in amino acids: CASKRSGTGYEQYF. The CDR3 DNA reads as TGTGCCAGCAAGCGGTCTGGGACAGGCTACGAGCAGTACTTC.